Below, one T cell receptor (beta chain) is given with its context. The study recruited people aged about 18 to 90 years across roughly 25 US areas. Authors' processing steps: Using reference gene primer amplification, nucleated cell counts were estimated. Generated by immunoSEQ multiplex PCR, the TCRdb table keeps only in-frame clones and is missing some. The V and J calls and clone size are taken from that table; D and trimming were inferred from the DNA. The repertoire includes fewer than 200,000 clones, around four fifths of them detected once, and approximately 4% sits in the top ten. The source of the sample is a study of blood T cell repertoires in COVID-19. Turning to the study itself: From the United States, Italy and Spain came samples of acute and convalescent COVID-19.

The CDR3 consists of 12 residues. CDR1 and CDR2 from the germline V gene are MNHEY and SVGAGI. V lost 8 bases, J lost 6 bases, and 0 bases stayed unmatched. This TCR came from a woman aged 50 to 65 in a cohort exposed to, infected with or recovered from COVID-19 (not recorded which). The gene calls are TRBV6-5 and TRBJ1-5; 11 nucleotides agree with TRBD1. The sequencing sample was made of PBMCs or T cells enriched from blood (not recorded which). For the CDR3, the DNA is TGTGCCAGCGGGACAGGGGGTCAGCCCCAGCATTTT. Encoded protein: CASGTGGQPQHF.